The next 25 T cell receptor beta chains were all read from a single sample in a study of CD4 T cells in relation to SARS-CoV-2 and coronaviruses. Sequencing used immunoSEQ multiplex PCR; TCRdb keeps in-frame clones, though not all of them. The repertoire holds roughly 71,000 clones, with approximately 87% as singletons. CD4+ T cells from unexposed donors were obtained before the COVID-19 pandemic (2011-2018). Sequencing input: memory CD4+ T cells from PBMCs. The receptors derive from a human donor in good health.

The table lists this clone with a count of one. J is TRBJ2-4 and V is TRBV7-8, with 13 bases that match TRBD2. Germline V gives CDR1 SGHVS, CDR2 FQNEAQ. This CDR3 spans 20 amino acids. The J segment lost 0 bases and the V segment lost 5 bases, leaving 13 bases of the junction unmatched. CDR3 amino acids: CASSPQIRTSGGLAKNIQYF. The CDR3, as DNA: TGTGCCAGCAGCCCCCAGATCCGGACTAGCGGGGGCCTAGCCAAAAACATTCAGTACTTC.

This chain joins TRBV7-9 and TRBJ1-3; possibly TRBD1 for D (6 bases). The V end was cut by 5 bases, the J end by 1 base, with 12 bases between. The CDR3 contains 15 residues. CDR1 and CDR2 (germline): SEHNR, FQNEAQ (reference sequence). CDR3 in DNA: TGTGCCAGCAGCCCGAGGGGGGGATCTGGAAACACCATATATTTT. Translation: CASSPRGGSGNTIYF.

V and J are TRBV25-1 and TRBJ1-2, with no clear D. The CDR3 runs to 15 residues. Germline lookup yields CDR1 MGHDK and CDR2 SYGVNS. Trimming cost V 2 bases and J 5 bases, with 15 bases left between them. The CDR3 nucleotides read TGTGCCAGCAGTGAAATAGGGCAACCCACGTATGGCTACACCTTC. Encoded protein: CASSEIGQPTYGYTF.

This rearrangement joins TRBV27 to TRBJ1-3, with D tentatively TRBD1 (6 bases). Trimming took 6 bases from V and 1 from J, leaving 10 bases between them. The CDR3 is made up of 14 amino acids. CDR1 MNHEY and CDR2 SMNVEV come from the germline V gene (reference sequence). The CDR3 reads CASSLRGSGNTIYF. DNA of the CDR3: TGTGCCAGCAGCCTCAGGGGTTCTGGAAACACCATATATTTT.

The chain links TRBV2 to TRBJ2-3; 7 bases line up with TRBD1. Germline-derived CDR1 and CDR2 are SNHLY and FYNNEI. With V trimmed by 5 bases and J by 3 bases, 8 bases remained unmatched. The CDR3 is 15 residues long. CDR3 sequence (DNA): TGTGCCAGCAGTCCACTCGACAGGGTGACAGATACGCAGTATTTT. Translating it yields CASSPLDRVTDTQYF.

This clone was recorded only once. V and J are TRBV18 and TRBJ2-2; D might be TRBD1 (5 bases). Deletions cut 5 bases from V and 5 bases from J, with 12 bases between. The CDR3 sequence is 14 residues long. The germline CDR1 and CDR2 sequences are KGHSH and LQKENI. CDR3 sequence reads: CASSSQQETGELFF. CDR3 coding DNA: TGTGCCAGCTCATCGCAACAGGAGACCGGGGAGCTGTTTTTT.

The chain combines TRBV9 with TRBJ2-5; no definite D call. The CDR3 covers 14 residues. The V end was cut by 0 bases, the J end by 2 bases, with 8 bases between. Looked up from germline, CDR1 is SGDLS and CDR2 is YYNGEE. CDR3 sequence reads: CASSVGIGQETQYF. In nucleotides, the CDR3 is TGTGCCAGCAGCGTAGGTATAGGGCAAGAGACCCAGTACTTC.

V and J are TRBV11-3 and TRBJ2-5, with D maybe TRBD1 (6 bases). This CDR3 has 16 residues. In germline, CDR1 is SGHNT, CDR2 YENEEA. With 1 base removed from V and 5 bases from J, the gap between germline ends came to 17 bases. This CDR3 is CASSLGDQGFGETQYF. The CDR3 DNA sequence: TGTGCCAGCAGCTTAGGCGACCAGGGGTTTGGGGAGACCCAGTACTTC. Full variable domain (outside the CDR3, taken from reference TRBV11-3 and TRBJ2-5): EAGVVQSPRYKIIEKKQPVAFWCNPISGHNTLYWYLQNLGQGPELLIRYENEEAVDDSQLPKDRFSAERLKGVDSTLKIQPAELGDSAVYLCASSLGDQGFGETQYFGPGTRLLVL.

The V and J genes are TRBV18 and TRBJ1-5; a weak D match, TRBD1 (5 bases). CDR1 and CDR2 from the germline V gene are KGHSH and LQKENI. Trimming stripped 3 bases from V and 0 bases from J, with 15 bases between. The length of the CDR3 is 17 residues. In DNA form, the CDR3 reads TGTGCCAGCTCACCCGGACAAACAGGTTATAGCAATCAGCCCCAGCATTTT. Amino acid sequence: CASSPGQTGYSNQPQHF.

CDR3 region: CASSLSGGRNIAGELFF. The CDR3 coding sequence is TGCGCCAGCAGCTTGTCCGGGGGACGAAATATAGCCGGGGAGCTGTTTTTT. J is TRBJ2-2 and V is TRBV5-1, with D perhaps matching TRBD2 (6 bases). CDR3 length equals 17 residues. CDR1 SGHRS and CDR2 YFSETQ come from the germline V gene. Trimming took off 1 base at V and 6 bases at J, with 19 bases between the two ends. Full variable domain (outside the CDR3, taken from reference TRBV5-1 and TRBJ2-2): KAGVTQTPRYLIKTRGQQVTLSCSPISGHRSVSWYQQTPGQGLQFLFEYFSETQRNKGNFPGRFSGRQFSNSRSEMNVSTLELGDSALYLCASSLSGGRNIAGELFFGEGSRLTVL.

The CDR3: CASSDSAGFTYEQYF. CDR3 DNA sequence: TGCGCCAGCAGTGACTCGGCCGGATTTACTTACGAGCAGTACTTC. The V call is TRBV10-2, the J call TRBJ2-7, with unresolved D. V lost 3 bases to trimming and J lost 4 bases, with 16 bases between them. CDR1 WSHSY and CDR2 SAAADI come from the germline V gene. The CDR3 length is 15 residues.

The V gene is TRBV6-1, the J gene TRBJ2-7; D may be TRBD1 (5 bases). CDR1 is MNHNS and CDR2 is SASEGT in the germline V gene. Trimming stripped 2 bases from V and 0 bases from J, with 11 bases between. The CDR3 is 15 amino acids. CDR3: CASSESWTPSYEQYF. DNA of the CDR3: TGTGCCAGCAGTGAATCTTGGACACCCTCCTACGAGCAGTACTTC.

The chain uses TRBV10-2 and TRBJ2-2; D perhaps matches TRBD1 (6 bases). There are 14 residues in the CDR3. Germline V gene data show CDR1 as WSHSY and CDR2 as SAAADI. The V end was cut by 7 bases, the J end by 1 base, with 10 bases between. The CDR3 DNA reads as TGCGCCAGCACTGTGACAGGGAACACCGGGGAGCTGTTTTTT. Translation gives CASTVTGNTGELFF.

This chain joins TRBV7-2 and TRBJ2-7; no clear D gene. This CDR3 region has 13 residues. Trimming took off 3 bases at V and 0 bases at J, with 6 bases between the two ends. The germline V gene encodes CDR1 SGHTA and CDR2 FQGNSA. This CDR3 is CASSFSGSYEQYF. The CDR3 DNA sequence: TGTGCCAGCAGCTTTTCGGGCTCCTACGAGCAGTACTTC.

The table lists this clone with a few counts. The V and J genes are TRBV24-1 and TRBJ2-2; 15 bases align to TRBD2. In germline, CDR1 is KGHDR, CDR2 SFDVKD. This CDR3 is built from 17 residues. V lost 7 bases, J lost 3 bases, and 5 bases stayed unmatched. The CDR3 reads CATRAGLAGGYTGELFF. DNA for the CDR3: TGTGCCACCAGAGCGGGACTAGCGGGGGGATACACCGGGGAGCTGTTTTTT.

V is TRBV7-9 and J is TRBJ2-7; tentatively, D is TRBD1 (5 bases). The CDR3 sequence is 17 residues long. V was clipped by 5 bases and J by 2 bases, with 22 bases between them. Germline CDR1 reads SEHNR; CDR2 reads FQNEAQ (reference sequence). CDR3 loop: CASSPQAAGRETYEQYF. The CDR3 bases are TGTGCCAGCAGCCCACAGGCAGCCGGCAGGGAAACCTACGAGCAGTACTTC.

The chain joins TRBV5-1 to TRBJ1-1; 8 nucleotides align to TRBD1. This CDR3 spans 14 amino acids. The germline V gene has CDR1 SGHRS and CDR2 YFSETQ. V lost 7 bases and J lost 4; bases outside the gene matches: 9. This chain's CDR3 is CASRPATGGTEAFF. The CDR3 DNA reads as TGCGCCAGCCGACCAGCAACAGGGGGCACTGAAGCTTTCTTT. The full variable domain, completed using reference TRBV5-1 and TRBJ1-1, is KAGVTQTPRYLIKTRGQQVTLSCSPISGHRSVSWYQQTPGQGLQFLFEYFSETQRNKGNFPGRFSGRQFSNSRSEMNVSTLELGDSALYLCASRPATGGTEAFFGQGTRLTVV.

This chain connects TRBV18 to TRBJ2-7, with 9 bases lining up with TRBD1. Germline V gives CDR1 KGHSH, CDR2 LQKENI. This CDR3 spans 15 amino acids. V lost 2 bases to trimming and J lost 0 bases; unmatched junction nucleotides: 2. The CDR3 DNA reads as TGTGCCAGCTCACCAGAGACAGGGGGCTCCTACGAGCAGTACTTC. Its translation is CASSPETGGSYEQYF.

The chain links TRBV11-2 to TRBJ2-7; D may be TRBD1 (5 bases). V was cut by 0 bases and J by 4 bases, with 13 bases left in between. This CDR3 has 15 residues. Germline lookup yields CDR1 SGHAT and CDR2 FQNNGV. CDR3 bases: TGTGCCAGCAGCTTAGACAGGGAAATTGGTTACGAGCAGTACTTC. Its translation is CASSLDREIGYEQYF.

V is TRBV2 and J is TRBJ2-7; tentatively, D is TRBD2 (5 bases). The CDR3 loop spans 13 amino acids. Trimming took off 7 bases at V and 2 bases at J, with 12 bases between the two ends. Germline CDR1 is SNHLY and CDR2 is FYNNEI. The CDR3 DNA reads TGTGCCAGCACTCGAGGGCGAGCCTACGAGCAGTACTTC. The encoded protein is CASTRGRAYEQYF.

The chain uses TRBV9 and TRBJ2-7, with D unresolved. Germline V gene sequence: CDR1 SGDLS, CDR2 YYNGEE. V lost 4 bases and J 5 bases, leaving 19 bases between the germline ends. The CDR3 extends over 15 amino acids. CDR3 residues: CASSLRWAPPNEQYF. In DNA form, the CDR3 reads TGTGCCAGCAGCCTGAGGTGGGCGCCTCCTAACGAGCAGTACTTC. Drawing the rest from reference TRBV9 and TRBJ2-7, the complete variable domain is DSGVTQTPKHLITATGQRVTLRCSPRSGDLSVYWYQQSLDQGLQFLIQYYNGEERAKGNILERFSAQQFPDLHSELNLSSLELGDSALYFCASSLRWAPPNEQYFGPGTRLTVT.

This chain connects TRBV29-1 to TRBJ1-1; 7 bases are shared with TRBD1. CDR3 length: 12 residues. Unmatched junction bases numbered 8, after V lost 8 bases and J lost 5 bases. CDR1 and CDR2 from the germline V gene are SQVTM and ANQGSEA. The DNA for the CDR3 is TGCAGCATTCGGACAGGTGGTACTGAAGCTTTCTTT. Its translation is CSIRTGGTEAFF.

The gene calls are TRBV27 and TRBJ1-4, with 8 bases fitting TRBD1. J was trimmed by 8 bases and V by 3 bases; bases with no gene match: 5. The CDR3 contains 14 residues. Germline loops: CDR1 MNHEY, CDR2 SMNVEV (reference sequence). The CDR3 here is CASSFRDRLEKLFF. The CDR3 DNA reads as TGTGCCAGCAGTTTCCGGGACAGGCTGGAAAAACTGTTTTTT.

This clone was detected once. The rearrangement joins TRBV9 to TRBJ1-2, with unresolved D. Trimming removed 3 bases at V and 2 bases at J, with 2 bases between. The CDR3 sequence is 11 residues long. Germline CDR1 is SGDLS and CDR2 is YYNGEE. This chain's CDR3 is CASSANYGYTF. CDR3 nucleotides: TGTGCCAGCAGCGCCAACTATGGCTACACCTTC. The variable domain in full, completed from reference TRBV9 and TRBJ1-2, reads DSGVTQTPKHLITATGQRVTLRCSPRSGDLSVYWYQQSLDQGLQFLIQYYNGEERAKGNILERFSAQQFPDLHSELNLSSLELGDSALYFCASSANYGYTFGSGTRLTVV.

The V call is TRBV2, the J call TRBJ2-4; 10 nucleotides match TRBD1. From germline, CDR1 is SNHLY and CDR2 FYNNEI. The length of the CDR3 is 17 residues. V lost 6 bases, J lost 1 base, and 9 bases stayed unmatched. CDR3 protein: CASSPTGGGGAKNIQYF. CDR3 sequence (DNA): TGTGCCAGCAGCCCGACAGGGGGCGGGGGGGCCAAAAACATTCAGTACTTC.